The 28 T cell receptor beta chains reported below all come from one sample, sequenced in a study of T cell responses to AZD1222 COVID-19 vaccine. Libraries were prepared by immunoSEQ multiplex PCR; TCRdb keeps only in-frame clonotypes and omits some of them. The sample lists 95,000 to 150,000 clones, around 87% occurring once. The input for sequencing was peripheral blood, taken on day 0 of AZD1222 vaccination. Receptors originate from an adult in good health.

This sequence joins TRBV7-9 and TRBJ1-1; no clear D. The CDR3 covers 13 residues. Germline V gene lookup returns CDR1 SEHNR and CDR2 FQNEAQ (reference sequence). Trimming removed 3 bases at V and 5 bases at J, with 10 bases between. The CDR3 loop is CASSFREETEAFF. CDR3 DNA sequence: TGTGCCAGCAGCTTCCGGGAGGAAACTGAAGCTTTCTTT.

The rearrangement uses TRBV2 and TRBJ1-6; unclear D gene. There are 13 residues in the CDR3. V lost 3 bases to trimming and J lost 7 bases, with 7 bases between them. Germline loops: CDR1 SNHLY, CDR2 FYNNEI. CDR3 amino acids: CASSDSGNSPLHF. CDR3 in DNA: TGTGCCAGCAGTGACTCGGGGAATTCACCCCTCCACTTT.

This chain uses TRBV27 with TRBJ2-1; D is unresolved. Germline-derived CDR1 and CDR2 are MNHEY and SMNVEV (reference sequence). V was cut by 5 bases and J by 0 bases, with 11 bases left in between. The length of the CDR3 is 15 residues. CDR3 coding DNA: TGTGCCAGCAGTCGGGCAGGCAGCTCCTACAATGAGCAGTTCTTC. Translated, it gives CASSRAGSSYNEQFF.

This clone was found a few times. This sequence joins TRBV5-1 and TRBJ1-6; no clear D gene. Germline CDR1 and CDR2: SGHRS and YFSETQ. Trimming cost V 5 bases and J 13 bases, with 16 bases left between them. The CDR3 has 13 residues. The CDR3 protein is CASRPDTDRPLHF. CDR3 DNA: TGCGCCAGCAGACCCGACACGGACCGGCCCCTCCACTTT.

The chain couples TRBV27 to TRBJ2-1, with D possibly TRBD2 on 6 matching bases. Germline CDR1 and CDR2: MNHEY and SMNVEV (reference sequence). V was shortened by 3 bases and J by 10 bases, with 19 bases between the two germline ends. This CDR3 is 15 amino acids long. The CDR3 loop reads CASSLRDRAMNEQFF. The CDR3 DNA follows: TGTGCCAGCAGTTTGCGGGACCGAGCGATGAACGAGCAGTTCTTC.

J is TRBJ1-6 and V is TRBV28; TRBD1 aligns across 11 bases. The CDR3 is 16 residues long. Looked up from germline, CDR1 is MDHEN and CDR2 is SYDVKM. V shed 6 bases, J shed 7 bases, and the junction held 8 bases outside the gene matches. CDR3 sequence (DNA): TGTGCCAGCAGGGACAGGGGGCGCGGCGTGAATTCACCCCTCCACTTT. This gives the protein CASRDRGRGVNSPLHF.

The J gene is TRBJ2-5, the V gene TRBV27, with D hard to call. The V end was cut by 4 bases, the J end by 1 base, with 4 bases between. This CDR3 contains 12 residues. Germline V lookup: CDR1 MNHEY, CDR2 SMNVEV (reference sequence). In DNA, the CDR3 is TGTGCCAGCAGTTATCCCCAAGAGACCCAGTACTTC. Translation: CASSYPQETQYF.

The V gene is TRBV5-1, the J gene TRBJ2-3; D gene ambiguous. CDR1 and CDR2 from the germline V gene are SGHRS and YFSETQ. The ends were cut back, 4 bases at V and 6 bases at J, with 18 bases in the middle. This CDR3 comprises 15 residues. The CDR3 spells CASSLDGARWDTQYF. CDR3 DNA: TGCGCCAGCAGCCTGGATGGCGCCCGGTGGGATACGCAGTATTTT.

This chain links TRBV14 with TRBJ1-6, with D possibly TRBD1 on 6 matching bases. This CDR3 comprises 15 residues. With 0 bases removed from V and 10 bases from J, the gap between germline ends came to 13 bases. Looked up from germline, CDR1 is SGHDN and CDR2 is FVKESK. The CDR3 loop is CASSQDQQGLSPLHF. The CDR3 nucleotides read TGTGCCAGCAGCCAAGATCAGCAGGGGTTGTCACCCCTCCACTTT.

V usage is TRBV29-1 and J usage is TRBJ2-3, with D uncertain. CDR1 and CDR2 from the germline V gene are SQVTM and ANQGSEA. The length of the CDR3 is 12 residues. The V and J ends lost 8 bases and 4 bases respectively, with 13 bases between them. The CDR3 sequence: CSPMGAADTQYF. In DNA form, the CDR3 reads TGCAGCCCGATGGGTGCAGCAGATACGCAGTATTTT.

This sequence joins TRBV9 and TRBJ1-5; D unclear. Germline V gene lookup returns CDR1 SGDLS and CDR2 YYNGEE. Trimming took 0 bases from V and 0 from J, leaving 7 bases between them. CDR3 length equals 15 residues. DNA of the CDR3: TGTGCCAGCAGCGTAGACAGTTCTAGCAATCAGCCCCAGCATTTT. It yields the protein CASSVDSSSNQPQHF.

V gene TRBV28 combines with J gene TRBJ2-7; no firm D call. V was trimmed by 3 bases and J by 2 bases, leaving 11 bases between them. Germline values: CDR1 MDHEN, CDR2 SYDVKM. The CDR3 loop spans 14 amino acids. DNA of the CDR3: TGTGCCAGCAGTTTTGTCGAGTCCCCCTACGAGCAGTACTTC. Translating gives CASSFVESPYEQYF. The whole variable domain, filled in from reference TRBV28 and TRBJ2-7, reads DVKVTQSSRYLVKRTGEKVFLECVQDMDHENMFWYRQDPGLGLRLIYFSYDVKMKEKGDIPEGYSVSREKKERFSLILESASTNQTSMYLCASSFVESPYEQYFGPGTRLTVT.

The chain is built from TRBV7-2 and TRBJ2-1, with D uncertain. V was clipped by 6 bases and J by 11 bases, with 17 bases between them. Germline CDR1 and CDR2: SGHTA and FQGNSA. The CDR3 contains 13 residues. CDR3 in amino acids: CASSRPGPLQQFF. The CDR3 nucleotides read TGTGCCAGCAGTAGACCGGGCCCCCTCCAGCAGTTCTTC.

This clone has just one count. The chain couples TRBV7-8 to TRBJ1-1, with a possible D match to TRBD1 (6 bases). Germline lookup yields CDR1 SGHVS and CDR2 FQNEAQ. The CDR3 is made up of 16 amino acids. V dropped 4 bases and J dropped 2 bases, with 17 bases sitting between them. CDR3 in amino acids: CASSSRAQGSNTEAFF. CDR3 DNA sequence: TGTGCCAGCAGCTCCAGGGCACAGGGAAGTAACACTGAAGCTTTCTTT.

The chain links TRBV7-3 to TRBJ1-3; TRBD1 is a possible D gene (5 bases). The germline V gene encodes CDR1 SGHTA and CDR2 FQGTGA. The germline V and J ends were trimmed by 4 bases and 0 bases, with 7 bases remaining between them. The CDR3 is 14 residues long. CDR3 nucleotide sequence: TGTGCCAGCAGCTCCGGGGGCTCTGGAAACACCATATATTTT. It codes for CASSSGGSGNTIYF.

This clone has just a few counts. The chain couples TRBV7-9 to TRBJ1-1; no firm D call. Germline V CDR1 and CDR2: SEHNR, FQNEAQ (reference sequence). This CDR3 contains 14 residues. V lost 4 bases to trimming and J lost 8 bases, with 17 bases between them. The CDR3 DNA sequence: TGTGCCAGCAGCTCTACTCACATGGACGGGGAAGCTTTCTTT. Its translation: CASSSTHMDGEAFF.

The chain carries TRBV29-1 and TRBJ2-7, with a possible D match to TRBD1 (6 bases). Germline CDR1 reads SQVTM; CDR2 reads ANQGSEA. The CDR3 length is 11 residues. The germline V and J ends were trimmed by 3 bases and 9 bases, with 12 bases remaining between them. CDR3 in amino acids: CSVDSGARQYF. The CDR3, as DNA: TGCAGCGTTGATTCAGGGGCTAGGCAGTACTTC.

The chain combines TRBV7-2 with TRBJ1-2, with D perhaps matching TRBD1 (5 bases). CDR1 is SGHTA, CDR2 FQGNSA, per germline. This CDR3 is built from 16 residues. The V and J ends lost 8 bases and 3 bases respectively, with 22 bases between them. This chain's CDR3 is CASLISVQDSHYGYTF. The CDR3 DNA reads TGTGCCAGCCTTATATCCGTACAGGACTCTCACTATGGCTACACCTTC.

This clone appeared once. This chain connects TRBV7-9 to TRBJ2-7, with 13 bases lining up with TRBD2. V trimming: 6 bases; J trimming: 3 bases; junction bases outside the gene matches: 2. Per the germline V gene, CDR1 is SEHNR and CDR2 is FQNEAQ (reference sequence). This CDR3 region has 14 residues. The CDR3: CASRGTSGNYEQYF. The CDR3 DNA is TGTGCCAGCAGGGGGACTAGCGGGAACTACGAGCAGTACTTC.

V gene TRBV7-3 combines with J gene TRBJ1-1; a weak D match, TRBD1 (5 bases). With 5 bases removed from V and 3 bases from J, the gap between germline ends came to 13 bases. CDR1 and CDR2 (germline): SGHTA, FQGTGA. The CDR3 runs 14 residues. CDR3 nucleotide sequence: TGTGCCAGCAGCCTCCTTGGGGGGGACACTGAAGCTTTCTTT. Translation: CASSLLGGDTEAFF. Based on the CDR3 plus reference TRBV7-3 and TRBJ1-1, the full variable domain is GAGVSQTPSNKVTEKGKYVELRCDPISGHTALYWYRQSLGQGPEFLIYFQGTGAADDSGLPNDRFFAVRPEGSVSTLKIQRTERGDSAVYLCASSLLGGDTEAFFGQGTRLTVV.

The chain recombines TRBV2 with TRBJ2-5, with 9 bases matching TRBD1. With V trimmed by 11 bases and J by 5 bases, 12 bases remained unmatched. The CDR3 consists of 14 residues. Germline V lookup: CDR1 SNHLY, CDR2 FYNNEI. The CDR3 here is CAARPGTGFETQYF. The CDR3, as DNA: TGTGCCGCCCGCCCAGGGACAGGGTTTGAGACCCAGTACTTC.

The chain employs TRBV28 and TRBJ2-2, with 13 bases that match TRBD2. This CDR3 has 17 residues. The germline V gene encodes CDR1 MDHEN and CDR2 SYDVKM. Losses at the gene ends were 4 bases for V and 5 bases for J; bases not matched to a gene: 7. In DNA form, the CDR3 reads TGTGCCAGCAGTTCTACCGGGACTAGCGGGGTAACCGGGGAGCTGTTTTTT. Translated: CASSSTGTSGVTGELFF.

The chain uses TRBV19 and TRBJ2-1, with 13 bases aligning to TRBD2. CDR1 and CDR2 from the germline V gene are LNHDA and SQIVND (reference sequence). With V trimmed by 6 bases and J by 1 base, 15 bases remained unmatched. The CDR3 totals 20 residues. The CDR3 loop reads CASRPPPGLAGVPSYNEQFF. The CDR3, as DNA: TGTGCCAGTAGGCCACCCCCAGGACTAGCGGGAGTTCCTTCCTACAATGAGCAGTTCTTC.

This chain connects TRBV4-2 to TRBJ1-3, with no clear D. V was trimmed by 0 bases and J by 3 bases, leaving 6 bases between them. The CDR3 is 14 amino acids. Germline CDR1 is LGHNA and CDR2 is YNFKEQ. As DNA, the CDR3 is TGTGCCAGCAGCCAAGAGGCCTATGGAAACACCATATATTTT. It encodes CASSQEAYGNTIYF.

This clone turned up a few times. This chain uses TRBV19 with TRBJ2-4; the D gene is possibly TRBD2 (5 bases). Germline V gene sequence: CDR1 LNHDA, CDR2 SQIVND (reference sequence). This CDR3 has 16 amino acids. The V and J ends lost 10 bases and 0 bases respectively, with 19 bases between them. The CDR3 sequence: CATTTRAFLAKNIQYF. CDR3 sequence (DNA): TGTGCCACTACCACGAGGGCATTCCTAGCCAAAAACATTCAGTACTTC.

The chain uses TRBV7-9 and TRBJ2-3, with a tentative D call TRBD1 (5 bases). Trimming pared 5 bases from V and 4 bases from J, leaving 10 bases between. The germline V gene encodes CDR1 SEHNR and CDR2 FQNEAQ (reference sequence). The CDR3 is 13 amino acids. The CDR3 nucleotides are TGTGCCAGCAGCGCATCAGGGTCAGATACGCAGTATTTT. As protein: CASSASGSDTQYF.

The CDR3 region has the DNA TGTGCCAGCAGCTCACAGGATATTCAAGAGACCCAGTACTTC. Its protein product is CASSSQDIQETQYF. V usage is TRBV13 and J usage is TRBJ2-5, with D perhaps TRBD1 (5 bases). Looked up from germline, CDR1 is PRHDT and CDR2 is FYEKMQ (reference sequence). Deletions cut 4 bases from V and 2 bases from J, with 11 bases between. This CDR3 has 14 amino acids.

The chain combines TRBV6-6 with TRBJ2-7, with TRBD1 matching over 7 bases. The J segment lost 1 base and the V segment lost 6 bases, leaving 6 bases of the junction unmatched. This CDR3 is built from 14 residues. CDR1 is MNHNY and CDR2 is SVGAGI in the germline V gene (reference sequence). DNA for the CDR3: TGTGCCAGCAGCCTACCGGGACAGTCCTACGAGCAGTACTTC. Amino acid sequence: CASSLPGQSYEQYF.